This T cell receptor beta chain was sequenced during a study of blood T cell repertoires in COVID-19. Study summary: PBMCs, B-cell-depleted T cells, or T cells provided the cDNA or gDNA that made up the material.

Under the authors' procedure: Amplification from reference gene primers served as the basis for estimated nucleated cell counts. Data came from immunoSEQ multiplex PCR; TCRdb stores just in-frame clones and leaves some out. V, J and clone size derive from that table, while D and trimming were established from the DNA sequence. This sample has under 300,000 clones, with more than 70% found just once. Looked up from germline, CDR1 is SGDLS and CDR2 is YYNGEE. The ends were cut back, 1 base at V and 3 bases at J, with 11 bases in the middle. CDR3 length equals 15 residues. The source of this sequence is a woman in her thirties or forties who had recovered from COVID-19. The J gene is TRBJ1-5, the V gene TRBV9; D possibly corresponds to TRBD1 (5 bases). Sequencing input: peripheral blood. The CDR3 here is CASSVSGDLNQPQHF. As DNA, the CDR3 is TGTGCCAGCAGCGTATCGGGGGATCTCAATCAGCCCCAGCATTTT.